The 2 T cell receptor beta chains in this list originate from one sample, sequenced in a study of Ad26.COV2.S vaccination and SARS-CoV-2 variants. The repertoire was sequenced with immunoSEQ multiplex PCR; TCRdb's copy has only in-frame clones and lacks some. The data hold 300,000 to 350,000 clones, with about 86% observed a single time. Treatment described: about 20 received Ad26.COV2.S at low or high dose, single or two shots; about five received placebo; per-sample allocation not given. Day 63 after the first injection of vaccine or placebo was the sampling time. This specimen was peripheral blood, taken in a trial of Ad26.COV2.S vaccine versus placebo. The receptors shown here come from a person aged 18-65 years who received the Ad26.COV2.S COVID-19 vaccine or a placebo.

CDR3 amino acids: CASSLSRTTGTDTQYF. CDR3 DNA sequence: TGCGCCAGCAGCTTGTCTCGGACTACTGGCACAGATACGCAGTATTTT. The J gene is TRBJ2-3, the V gene TRBV5-1, with a possible D match to TRBD2 (6 bases). Trimming cost V 1 base and J 1 base, with 13 bases left between them. The CDR3 runs to 16 residues. The germline V gene has CDR1 SGHRS and CDR2 YFSETQ.

In this sample, this clone turned up a few times. At one boundary the junction diverges from the germline segment, which might be a read error. CDR3 sequence: CASSLGGRVNFQYF. CDR3 bases: TGTGCCAGCAGCTTGGGGGGCAGGGTAAACTTTCAGTACTTC. The V call is TRBV5-4, the J call TRBJ2-4; a possible D gene is TRBD1 (5 bases). The CDR3 extends over 14 amino acids. Germline V gene sequence: CDR1 SGHNT, CDR2 YYREEE (reference sequence).